In this sample, the clone carrying this TCR beta chain turned up many times. By 5'RACE template switching, TCR cDNA was produced, with a universal primer site and UMIs added in the process. TCRdb reprocessed the 5' RACE reads with MiXCR, giving one entry per CDR3 protein. The repertoire has over 45,000 distinct CDR3 sequences, approximately 6% of them found once; the top ten carry roughly a third. The sample comes from a study of T cells after yellow fever vaccination. Study overall: The authors prepared low-cell-number fractions using SMART-Seq v4 Ultra Low Input. Study-wide findings and caveats: Abundant clonotypes from the bulk population could get into FACS-sorted repertoires as contaminants.

Germline values: CDR1 SQVTM, CDR2 ANQGSEA. The trim removed 7 bases at V and 0 bases at J, leaving 3 bases unmatched. This CDR3 is 12 amino acids long. The TCR originated in a young man who received the YFV17D yellow fever vaccine. The source material was PBMCs, either bulk or a sorted T-cell subset (CD4+, CD8+, memory, or dextramer-sorted; not recorded which), sampled on the day of the yellow fever booster vaccination. This rearrangement joins TRBV29-1 to TRBJ2-7; 7 bases fit TRBD1. The CDR3 reads CSARQGSYEQYF. For the CDR3, the DNA is TGCAGCGCCCGACAGGGCTCCTACGAGCAGTACTTC.